The T cell receptor beta chain described here comes from a study of cytomegalovirus exposure and HLA in healthy donors. Use of 60 Vbeta and 13 Jbeta primers characterized the PCR. Here immunoSEQ multiplex PCR was the method, and the copy in TCRdb shows in-frame clones only, minus some. The sample yields about 130,000 clones, about two thirds seen once. About this clone: What it binds is unknown.

Although they were nominally healthy when sampled, donors likely had unrecorded immune exposures. The CDR3 loop spans 14 amino acids. V dropped 2 bases and J dropped 5; count of bases not matched to a gene: 3. Germline CDR1 and CDR2: MNHNY and SVGAGI (reference sequence). Broader study findings: Altogether, 164 TCR beta chains were recorded as cytomegalovirus-associated. Most TCR sequences were seen very rarely across donors, but some public TCRs occurred in many.

This sequence was found in a woman aged 55-70 years in good health and CMV-seropositive. The sequenced sample was PBMCs. The chain couples TRBV6-6 to TRBJ1-5; 7 nucleotides line up with TRBD1. CDR3 amino acids: CASSYRGRDQPQHF. DNA of the CDR3: TGTGCCAGCAGTTACAGGGGGCGGGATCAGCCCCAGCATTTT.